Listed here are 25 T cell receptor beta chains from one sample, sequenced in a study of tissue T cells after allogeneic stem cell transplantation. The data were produced by immunoSEQ multiplex PCR, yet TCRdb's version contains in-frame clones alone and is incomplete. Among thousands of clones listed, roughly 50% were seen once. Regarding time point: mouse harvest day 7 after allogeneic transplant. Tail vein injection delivered 10^7 T-cell-depleted bone marrow cells and 10^6 splenic CD5+ T cells. Sequenced sample: spleen. The receptor set was obtained from a female BALB/c mouse given C57BL/6 T cells with graft-versus-host disease after an allogeneic hematopoietic cell transplant.

On this clone: Mouse names are used for the genes. The read ends 1 residue shy of where the CDR3 ends; the end is completed using the germline J gene. The chain uses TRBV3 and TRBJ2-7; TRBD2 matches at 9 bases. The trim removed 2 bases at V and 4 bases at J, leaving 0 bases unmatched. The CDR3 runs to 13 residues. The germline V gene has CDR1 SNHLY and CDR2 FYNGKV (reference sequence). CDR3 amino acids: CASSLLGGYEQYF. CDR3 DNA (partial): TGTGCCAGCAGCTTACTGGGGGGGTATGAACAGTAC.

This clone is large within its sample. Gene names follow the mouse nomenclature. The CDR3 bases that were read are TGTGCCAGCAGTTTAGGAGGGGGAAGCTCCTATGAACAGTAC. It codes for CASSLGGGSSYEQY. The full CDR3 is CASSLGGGSSYEQYF. The V call is TRBV15, the J call TRBJ2-7, with a tentative D call TRBD1 (6 bases). Coverage ceases 1 residue before the CDR3 finishes, and the germline J gene fills in the end. V was trimmed by 1 base and J by 0 bases, leaving 10 bases between them. Germline CDR1 and CDR2: SGHND and FRSKSL. The CDR3 consists of 15 residues.

This clone was counted a single time. Gene names refer to mouse genes. The read falls 1 residue short of the CDR3 end, and the missing part is taken from the germline J gene. The chain recombines TRBV19 with TRBJ1-1; D is perhaps TRBD1 (5 bases). Trimming removed 2 bases from V and 0 bases from J, with 8 bases in between. The CDR3 is 14 amino acids. CDR1 is FNHDT and CDR2 is SITEND in the germline V gene (reference sequence). The DNA read from the CDR3 is TGTGCCAGCAGTATCAGGGTAGCAAACACAGAAGTCTTC. It encodes CASSIRVANTEVF. The entire CDR3 sequence reads CASSIRVANTEVFF.

Points on this clone: Here the gene names and germline are mouse. The read terminates 1 residue ahead of where the CDR3 ends, so the germline J gene completes it. This chain uses TRBV16 with TRBJ2-2; D remains unclear. CDR3 size: 15 residues. Germline-derived CDR1 and CDR2 are SGHSA and FRNQAP. Trimming left V 1 base short and J 3 bases short, with 9 bases between. The sequenced CDR3 bases are TGTGCAAGCAGCTTAGTAGGGTCGGACACCGGGCAGCTCTAC. Protein sequence: CASSLVGSDTGQLY. The whole CDR3 protein is CASSLVGSDTGQLYF.

On this clone: Each gene name is a mouse one. The read ends 1 residue before the CDR3 terminus; that terminus is restored from the germline J gene. The chain joins TRBV26 to TRBJ2-7, with D maybe TRBD2 (6 bases). Trimming stripped 0 bases from V and 3 bases from J, with 6 bases between. The CDR3 is 13 residues long. Germline-derived CDR1 and CDR2 are KGHPV and FQNQEV (reference sequence). This CDR3 is CASSLSGGYEQYF. Incomplete CDR3 DNA: TGTGCCAGCAGTCTGTCTGGGGGCTATGAACAGTAC.

About this clone itself: Gene names are the mouse ones. The CDR3 goes on 1 residue after the read ends, and that part is filled in from the germline J gene. V gene TRBV1 combines with J gene TRBJ1-4; D remains unclear. Germline V gene data show CDR1 as NSQYPW and CDR2 as LRSPGD (reference sequence). V was trimmed by 1 base and J by 3 bases, leaving 9 bases between them. The CDR3 length is 15 residues. The chain's CDR3 is CTCSAAGRPNERLFF. CDR3 DNA (partial): TGCACCTGCAGTGCAGCGGGGAGGCCCAACGAAAGATTATTT.

A note on this clone: The gene names given are mouse names. The read halts 1 residue ahead of the CDR3 end, with the missing end drawn from the germline J gene. This chain joins TRBV15 and TRBJ1-1; D call uncertain. CDR3 size: 14 residues. Germline-derived CDR1 and CDR2 are SGHND and FRSKSL. Trimming took off 3 bases at V and 0 bases at J, with 8 bases between the two ends. The CDR3 region is CASSLVGQNTEVFF. CDR3 bases read: TGTGCCAGCAGTTTGGTCGGCCAGAACACAGAAGTCTTC. Filled out from reference TRBV15 and TRBJ1-1, the complete variable domain reads DAGVTQTPRHEVAEKGQTIILKCEPVSGHNDLFWYRQTKIQGLELLSYFRSKSLMEDGGAFKDRFKAEMLNSSFSTLKIQPTEPKDSAVYLCASSLVGQNTEVFFGKGTRLTVV.

For this clone: The germline and genes are mouse ones. The CDR3 end lies 1 residue beyond the end of the read and is filled in from the germline J gene. The V call is TRBV26, the J call TRBJ2-5; D may be TRBD1 (5 bases). The CDR3 is 12 residues long. V was shortened by 4 bases and J by 6 bases, with 8 bases between the two germline ends. Looked up from germline, CDR1 is KGHPV and CDR2 is FQNQEV (reference sequence). The CDR3 DNA, read in part, is TGTGCCAGCAGTCCAGGGAGTGACACCCAGTAC. Its protein is CASSPGSDTQY. The CDR3 in full is CASSPGSDTQYF.

Turning to this clone: Genes and germline are mouse. The read is 1 residue too short to cover the CDR3 end, so that end is filled in from the germline J gene. This chain links TRBV15 with TRBJ1-1, with D perhaps TRBD1 (5 bases). The germline gives CDR1 SGHND, CDR2 FRSKSL. Trimming shortened V by 6 bases and J by 8 bases, and 10 bases separated the two germline ends. The length of the CDR3 is 11 residues. Partial CDR3 DNA: TGTGCCAGCAGCCCTCCAGGGGAAGTCTTC. It codes for CASSPPGEVF. The entire CDR3 protein reads CASSPPGEVFF.

Regarding this clone: Mouse germline and gene names are used. The read halts 1 residue ahead of the CDR3 end, with the missing end drawn from the germline J gene. V usage is TRBV13-1 and J usage is TRBJ2-1; 10 bases are a match to TRBD1. The ends lost 2 bases at V and 4 bases at J; junction bases unmatched: 6. From germline, CDR1 is NSHNY and CDR2 SYGAGN. This CDR3 region has 16 residues. The CDR3 bases that were read are TGTGCCAGCAGTGAGGGACAGGGGAGTCGGTATGCTGAGCAGTTC. Its protein product is CASSEGQGSRYAEQF. The whole CDR3 reads CASSEGQGSRYAEQFF.

On this clone: Any gene name here is a mouse gene name. The read ends 1 residue early relative to the CDR3; the germline J gene fills the gap. The chain employs TRBV4 and TRBJ1-5; TRBD1 aligns across 10 bases. With V trimmed by 4 bases and J by 0 bases, 3 bases remained unmatched. This CDR3 is 16 amino acids long. Per the germline V gene, CDR1 is LGHDT and CDR2 is YNNKQL (reference sequence). The sequenced part of the CDR3 DNA is TGTGCCAGCAGCTTGGGACAGGGGTATAACAACCAGGCTCCGCTT. Translated: CASSLGQGYNNQAPL. The entire CDR3 is CASSLGQGYNNQAPLF.

Remarks on this clone: Gene names are the mouse ones. Sequencing ends 1 residue short of the CDR3 end; the germline J gene provides the rest. The V gene is TRBV15, the J gene TRBJ2-2; D call uncertain. The CDR3 loop spans 13 amino acids. Germline CDR1 reads SGHND; CDR2 reads FRSKSL. Trimming removed 3 bases from V and 4 bases from J, with 6 bases in between. The CDR3 is CASSFGSTGQLYF. The sequenced part of the CDR3 DNA is TGTGCCAGCAGTTTCGGGTCCACCGGGCAGCTCTAC.

This clone was detected only a few times. Gene names are mouse gene names. The CDR3 end lies 1 residue beyond the end of the read and is filled in from the germline J gene. This chain uses TRBV12-1 with TRBJ2-7, with 11 bases fitting TRBD2. V was clipped by 4 bases and J by 4 bases; unmatched bases: 5. Germline V gene lookup returns CDR1 SGHSN and CDR2 HYEKVE. The CDR3 has 14 amino acids. CDR3 sequence reads: CASSPDWGVYEQYF. The sequenced part of the CDR3 DNA is TGTGCCAGCTCGCCGGACTGGGGGGTTTATGAACAGTAC.

This clone was picked up one time. Mouse gene names and germline throughout. The sequence runs out 1 residue before the end of the CDR3; the remainder is reconstructed from the germline J gene. This chain uses TRBV13-3 with TRBJ1-1; TRBD1 might be the D (5 bases). This CDR3 is 11 amino acids long. The V and J ends lost 10 bases and 4 bases respectively, with 11 bases between them. CDR1 is NNHDY and CDR2 is SYVADS in the germline V gene. The covered CDR3 bases are TGTGCCGCGGGGGGGTTCACAGAAGTCTTC. This codes for CAAGGFTEVF. The whole CDR3 sequence reads CAAGGFTEVFF.

With respect to this clone: Gene names are the mouse ones. The read falls 1 residue short of the CDR3 end, and the missing part is taken from the germline J gene. The J gene is TRBJ1-4, the V gene TRBV26, with D possibly TRBD1 on 6 matching bases. The germline gives CDR1 KGHPV, CDR2 FQNQEV (reference sequence). CDR3 length: 14 amino acids. Trimming left V 2 bases short and J 3 bases short, with 7 bases between. The CDR3 sequence: CASSLGTTNERLFF. The CDR3 bases that were read are TGTGCCAGCAGTCTGGGGACAACCAACGAAAGATTATTT.

Remarks on this clone: Here the gene names and germline are mouse. Coverage ceases 1 residue before the CDR3 finishes, and the germline J gene fills in the end. The V call is TRBV3, the J call TRBJ1-4; D gene uncertain. The germline V and J ends were trimmed by 1 base and 4 bases, with 4 bases remaining between them. This CDR3 has 13 amino acids. Germline V gene data show CDR1 as SNHLY and CDR2 as FYNGKV (reference sequence). CDR3 DNA (partial): TGTGCCAGCAGCTTAGACAACAACGAAAGATTATTT. It is translated as CASSLDNNERLF. The whole CDR3 sequence reads CASSLDNNERLFF.

On this clone itself: Genes here carry mouse names. The CDR3 end lies 1 residue beyond the end of the read and is filled in from the germline J gene. Other DNA sequences within the sample encode an identical CDR3. The rearrangement uses TRBV1 and TRBJ2-4, with TRBD2 matching over 8 bases. The ends lost 0 bases at V and 3 bases at J; junction bases unmatched: 8. The CDR3 is 17 residues long. Looked up from germline, CDR1 is NSQYPW and CDR2 is LRSPGD (reference sequence). CDR3 residues: CTCSADRGGRGQNTLYF. CDR3 bases read: TGCACCTGCAGTGCAGATCGGGGGGGGCGGGGGCAAAACACCTTGTAC.

Comments on this clone: Any gene name here is a mouse gene name. The sequence runs out 1 residue before the end of the CDR3; the remainder is reconstructed from the germline J gene. The chain combines TRBV1 with TRBJ2-7, with TRBD1 matching 11 bases. The V gene end was trimmed by 5 bases and the J gene end by 2 bases; junction bases not matched to a gene: 2. The germline CDR1 and CDR2 sequences are NSQYPW and LRSPGD (reference sequence). CDR3 length equals 14 residues. The DNA read from the CDR3 is TGCACCTGCAGTCCGGGACAGGGGGCCTATGAACAGTAC. Residues: CTCSPGQGAYEQY. The whole CDR3 protein reads CTCSPGQGAYEQYF. Full variable domain (outside the CDR3, taken from reference TRBV1 and TRBJ2-7): VTLLEQNPRWRLVPRGQAVNLRCILKNSQYPWMSWYQQDLQKQLQWLFTLRSPGDKEVKSLPGADYLATRVTDTELRLQVANMSQGRTLYCTCSPGQGAYEQYFGPGTRLTVL.

On this clone: Mouse gene names and germline throughout. The missing CDR3 end, 1 residue past where the read stops, is filled in from the germline J gene. The gene calls are TRBV12-1 and TRBJ1-4, with D uncertain. V lost 0 bases to trimming and J lost 0 bases, with 4 bases between them. Germline values: CDR1 SGHSN, CDR2 HYEKVE. The length of the CDR3 is 14 residues. The CDR3 region is CASSLFVSNERLFF. The CDR3 bases that were read are TGTGCCAGCTCTCTCTTTGTTTCCAACGAAAGATTATTT.

Worth noting for this clone: The gene symbols are mouse symbols. The sequence runs out 1 residue before the end of the CDR3; the remainder is reconstructed from the germline J gene. The chain has TRBV13-1 and TRBJ1-5, with 10 bases fitting TRBD1. Germline V lookup: CDR1 NSHNY, CDR2 SYGAGN. V shed 5 bases, J shed 2 bases, and the junction held 4 bases outside the gene matches. The CDR3 runs to 15 residues. Partial CDR3 DNA: TGTGCCAGCAGACCCGGGACAGGGGACAACCAGGCTCCGCTT. Encoded protein: CASRPGTGDNQAPL. The whole CDR3 sequence reads CASRPGTGDNQAPLF. The full variable domain, in which reference TRBV13-1 and TRBJ1-5 provide the parts outside the CDR3, is EAAVTQSPRNKVTVTGGNVTLSCRQTNSHNYMYWYRQDTGHGLRLIHYSYGAGNLRIGDVPDGYKATRTTQEDFFLLLELASPSQTSLYFCASRPGTGDNQAPLFGEGTRLSVL.

A remark on this clone: Mouse names are used for the genes. The missing CDR3 end, 1 residue past where the read stops, is filled in from the germline J gene. The rearrangement links TRBV29 to TRBJ1-3; 7 nucleotides line up with TRBD1. The ends lost 8 bases at V and 0 bases at J; junction bases unmatched: 16. CDR1 and CDR2 from the germline V gene are MSHET and SYDVDS. The CDR3 covers 18 residues. The CDR3 region is CASPRDRISSNSGNTLYF. The part of the CDR3 DNA that was read is TGTGCTAGCCCCCGGGACAGAATTTCCTCCAATTCTGGAAATACGCTCTAT.

As concerns this clone: Gene names and germline match the mouse. The CDR3 end lies 1 residue beyond the end of the read and is filled in from the germline J gene. This chain uses TRBV26 with TRBJ2-4; 7 nucleotides match TRBD2. V shed 2 bases and J 0 bases; nucleotides not matched to a gene: 2. The CDR3 length is 15 residues. Germline CDR1 KGHPV, CDR2 FQNQEV (reference sequence). The CDR3 reads CASSLDWASQNTLYF. CDR3 DNA (partial): TGTGCCAGCAGTCTGGACTGGGCTAGTCAAAACACCTTGTAC. The full variable domain, its missing parts supplied by reference TRBV26 and TRBJ2-4, is NSKVIQTPRYLVKGQGQKAKMRCIPEKGHPVVFWYQQNKNNEFKFLINFQNQEVLQQIDMTEKRFSAECPSNSPCSLEIQSSEAGDSALYLCASSLDWASQNTLYFGAGTRLSVL.

This clone was counted only a few times. Germline and genes: mouse. The read ends 1 residue before the CDR3 terminus; that terminus is restored from the germline J gene. The rearrangement links TRBV26 to TRBJ1-1, with 10 positions matching TRBD1. V trimming: 4 bases; J trimming: 11 bases; junction bases outside the gene matches: 1. Per the germline V gene, CDR1 is KGHPV and CDR2 is FQNQEV (reference sequence). The CDR3 covers 11 residues. The CDR3 DNA, read in part, is TGTGCCAGCAGTCCGGGACAGGGGGTCTTC. Translation gives CASSPGQGVF. The whole CDR3 region reads CASSPGQGVFF.

As concerns this clone: Genes and germline come from the mouse. The read halts 1 residue ahead of the CDR3 end, with the missing end drawn from the germline J gene. The chain is built from TRBV26 and TRBJ2-1; the D gene could be TRBD1 or TRBD2 (5 bases each). Between the trimmed V and J ends, which lost 2 bases and 6 bases, there was a span of 5 bases. Germline V CDR1 and CDR2: KGHPV, FQNQEV (reference sequence). The CDR3 has 12 amino acids. The DNA read from the CDR3 is TGTGCCAGCAGTCTGGGGGCTGCTGAGCAGTTC. It codes for CASSLGAAEQF. The whole CDR3 sequence is CASSLGAAEQFF.

As for this clone: Gene labels here are mouse ones. With the read ending 1 residue before the CDR3 end, the germline J gene is used to fill in that end. The gene calls are TRBV12-1 and TRBJ2-3, with 9 bases fitting TRBD2. J was trimmed by 0 bases and V by 2 bases; bases with no gene match: 11. The germline V gene encodes CDR1 SGHSN and CDR2 HYEKVE. CDR3 length: 18 residues. CDR3 DNA, as far as it was read: TGTGCCAGCTCTCCCCTGTCCCGGGACTGGGTTAGTGCAGAAACGCTGTAT. Translating it yields CASSPLSRDWVSAETLY. In full, the CDR3 reads CASSPLSRDWVSAETLYF. Drawing the rest from reference TRBV12-1 and TRBJ2-3, the complete variable domain is DSGVVQSPRHIIKEKGGRSVLTCIPISGHSNVVWYQQTLGKELKFLIQHYEKVERDKGFLPSRFSVQQFDDYHSEMNMSALELEDSAMYFCASSPLSRDWVSAETLYFGSGTRLTVL.